Below are 19 T cell receptor beta chains sequenced from a single sample in a study of blood T cell repertoires in COVID-19. Assay used: immunoSEQ multiplex PCR; TCRdb lists only in-frame clones, some missing. The top ten clones hold 18% of a sample with more than 60,000 clones, roughly 85% of them seen once. The sample comprised peripheral blood. Receptors were obtained from a human donor in a cohort sampled during active COVID-19.

CDR3 DNA sequence: TGCAGTGCTAGTGTTGTAGCCTACGAGCAGTACTTC. Protein product: CSASVVAYEQYF. The chain joins TRBV20-1 to TRBJ2-7; no reliable D call. The CDR3 is made up of 12 amino acids. Germline CDR1 is DFQATT and CDR2 is SNEGSKA (reference sequence). V lost 3 bases and J 2 bases, leaving 8 bases between the germline ends.

The chain joins TRBV19 to TRBJ2-7, with a tentative D call TRBD1 (6 bases). Trimming removed 5 bases at V and 5 bases at J, with 16 bases between. Germline CDR1 is LNHDA and CDR2 is SQIVND (reference sequence). The CDR3 runs 14 residues. The chain's CDR3 is CASSEQGEIHEQYF. The CDR3 DNA is TGTGCCAGTAGTGAACAGGGTGAGATCCACGAGCAGTACTTC. The variable domain in full, with the rest retrieved from reference TRBV19 and TRBJ2-7, is DGGITQSPKYLFRKEGQNVTLSCEQNLNHDAMYWYRQDPGQGLRLIYYSQIVNDFQKGDIAEGYSVSREKKESFPLTVTSAQKNPTAFYLCASSEQGEIHEQYFGPGTRLTVT.

This chain links TRBV15 with TRBJ1-5, with TRBD1 as a possible D gene (6 bases). The V gene's germline CDR1 is LNHNV and CDR2 YYDKDF (reference sequence). The V end was cut by 4 bases, the J end by 3 bases, with 19 bases between. The CDR3 is 17 amino acids. The CDR3, as DNA: TGTGCCACCAGCAAACCCATAGGGGCAGGGGCCAATCAGCCCCAGCATTTT. Translation gives CATSKPIGAGANQPQHF. Filled out from reference TRBV15 and TRBJ1-5, the complete variable domain reads DAMVIQNPRYQVTQFGKPVTLSCSQTLNHNVMYWYQQKSSQAPKLLFHYYDKDFNNEADTPDNFQSRRPNTSFCFLDIRSPGLGDTAMYLCATSKPIGAGANQPQHFGDGTRLSIL.

CDR3 sequence (DNA): TGCGCCAGCAGTGAGTCTATTGGGGCAGGGAAGAAGTACTTC. Its translation: CASSESIGAGKKYF. The genes are TRBV10-2 and TRBJ2-7; weak D call: TRBD1 (5 bases). CDR3 length: 14 amino acids. The germline CDR1 and CDR2 sequences are WSHSY and SAAADI. V lost 0 bases to trimming and J lost 11 bases, with 17 bases between them.

The rearrangement joins TRBV5-1 to TRBJ1-4, with TRBD1 identical over 7 bases. Trimming took 4 bases from V and 3 from J; bases not matched to a gene: 12. The germline V gene encodes CDR1 SGHRS and CDR2 YFSETQ. The CDR3 extends over 17 amino acids. The CDR3 nucleotides are TGCGCCAGCAGCCCGGGACAGCCCGGGCCCTCTAATGAAAAACTGTTTTTT. Residues: CASSPGQPGPSNEKLFF.

The chain has TRBV6-5 and TRBJ2-5; possibly TRBD1 for D (5 bases). Per the germline V gene, CDR1 is MNHEY and CDR2 is SVGAGI. Trimming removed 2 bases from V and 1 base from J, with 5 bases in between. The CDR3 has 13 amino acids. CDR3 in DNA: TGTGCCAGCAGTTACGACAGCCAAGAGACCCAGTACTTC. It is translated as CASSYDSQETQYF.

Remarks on this clone: The sample carries other DNA sequences with the same CDR3. The chain couples TRBV14 to TRBJ2-5, with TRBD1 matching over 7 bases. Germline V gives CDR1 SGHDN, CDR2 FVKESK. Losses at the gene ends were 1 base for V and 2 bases for J; bases not matched to a gene: 4. The CDR3 runs to 15 residues. CDR3 in DNA: TGTGCCAGCAGCCAAGGAGGGACAGCGCAAGAGACCCAGTACTTC. Translation: CASSQGGTAQETQYF.

This clone has a handful of counts. The rearrangement uses TRBV27 and TRBJ1-1; D uncertain. CDR1 MNHEY and CDR2 SMNVEV come from the germline V gene (reference sequence). The CDR3 spans 16 residues. The ends were cut back, 4 bases at V and 3 bases at J, with 18 bases in the middle. The DNA of the CDR3 is TGTGCCAGCAGTTCCCGGGATCCCCGGTTAGACACTGAAGCTTTCTTT. Its translation: CASSSRDPRLDTEAFF.

The V gene is TRBV5-1, the J gene TRBJ2-1; tentatively, D is TRBD2 (5 bases). CDR1 is SGHRS, CDR2 YFSETQ, per germline. V lost 4 bases and J 5 bases, leaving 10 bases between the germline ends. The CDR3 sequence is 13 residues long. The CDR3 region is CASSRPSNNEQFF. CDR3 nucleotide sequence: TGCGCCAGCAGCAGGCCTAGCAACAATGAGCAGTTCTTC.

The chain couples TRBV12-2 to TRBJ1-1. TRBV12-2 is a pseudogene locus. CDR3 length: 14 residues. CDR3 DNA: TGTGCAAGTCGCTTTCCAGAGGGAAGAACTGAAGCTTTCTTT. Translation gives CASRFPEGRTEAFF.

V gene TRBV3-1 (or the pseudogene TRBV3-2) combines with J gene TRBJ2-7; D is uncertain. The CDR3 has 14 amino acids. Germline CDR1 LGHDT, CDR2 YNNKEL (reference sequence). The V gene lost 0 bases and the J gene lost 6 bases, with 12 bases spanning the gap. DNA for the CDR3: TGTGCCAGCAGCCAAGAAAATGTACCGGGCGAGCAGTACTTC. This encodes CASSQENVPGEQYF.

The chain joins TRBV20-1 to TRBJ2-2; D perhaps matches TRBD2 (7 bases). The V end lost 3 bases, the J end lost 6 bases, and 14 bases lay between the germline ends. Germline lookup yields CDR1 DFQATT and CDR2 SNEGSKA (reference sequence). The CDR3 loop spans 14 amino acids. CDR3 sequence reads: CSASSGGAAGELFF. In DNA, the CDR3 is TGCAGTGCTAGTAGTGGGGGGGCTGCCGGGGAGCTGTTTTTT.

The chain uses TRBV5-1 and TRBJ2-3; TRBD2 agrees at 7 bases. The CDR3 loop spans 16 amino acids. V lost 0 bases to trimming and J lost 2 bases; unmatched junction nucleotides: 6. From germline, CDR1 is SGHRS and CDR2 YFSETQ. The CDR3 bases are TGCGCCAGCAGCTTGGTTGGGGGGGTATCCACAGATACGCAGTATTTT. This gives the protein CASSLVGGVSTDTQYF. Full variable domain (missing parts from reference TRBV5-1 and TRBJ2-3): KAGVTQTPRYLIKTRGQQVTLSCSPISGHRSVSWYQQTPGQGLQFLFEYFSETQRNKGNFPGRFSGRQFSNSRSEMNVSTLELGDSALYLCASSLVGGVSTDTQYFGPGTRLTVL.

The gene calls are TRBV18 and TRBJ2-3, with D perhaps matching TRBD2 (6 bases). Trimming shortened V by 2 bases and J by 3 bases, and 9 bases separated the two germline ends. The CDR3 has 14 amino acids. Germline V gene data show CDR1 as KGHSH and CDR2 as LQKENI. The CDR3 region is CASSPETRTDTQYF. In DNA form, the CDR3 reads TGTGCCAGCTCACCAGAGACTAGGACAGATACGCAGTATTTT.

V is TRBV5-6 and J is TRBJ1-5; D may be TRBD1 (5 bases). Germline V gives CDR1 SGHDT, CDR2 YYEEEE. This CDR3 has 15 amino acids. V gave up 4 bases and J gave up 2 bases, with 13 bases separating them. CDR3 DNA sequence: TGTGCCAGCAGCAATAGTATAGGGGGCAATCAGCCCCAGCATTTT. It yields the protein CASSNSIGGNQPQHF.

The V gene is TRBV11-3, the J gene TRBJ1-2; 7 nucleotides agree with TRBD1. The CDR3 runs to 14 residues. CDR1 is SGHNT, CDR2 YENEEA, per germline. Trimming at V came to 1 base and at J to 5 bases, leaving 4 bases not matched to a gene. This CDR3 is CASSLGGQSYGYTF. CDR3 nucleotide sequence: TGTGCCAGCAGCTTAGGGGGACAGTCTTATGGCTACACCTTC.

The V and J genes are TRBV6-5 and TRBJ2-7; D is uncertain. The CDR3 length is 13 residues. Germline CDR1 reads MNHEY; CDR2 reads SVGAGI. Between the trimmed V and J ends, which lost 2 bases and 3 bases, there was a span of 8 bases. Here the CDR3 DNA reads TGTGCCAGCAGTTACAGTCACGGCTACGAGCAGTACTTC. Translated: CASSYSHGYEQYF.

The chain carries TRBV27 and TRBJ1-1, with 8 bases lining up with TRBD1. CDR1 and CDR2 from the germline V gene are MNHEY and SMNVEV (reference sequence). Losses at the gene ends were 7 bases for V and 1 base for J; bases not matched to a gene: 5. This CDR3 region has 14 residues. The CDR3 here is CASKRQGQNTEAFF. CDR3 DNA: TGTGCCAGCAAAAGACAGGGGCAGAACACTGAAGCTTTCTTT.

V is TRBV3-1 (or the pseudogene TRBV3-2) and J is TRBJ2-2; D uncertain. The CDR3 is made up of 14 amino acids. V was trimmed by 3 bases and J by 4 bases, leaving 9 bases between them. Per the germline V gene, CDR1 is LGHDT and CDR2 is YNNKEL (reference sequence). The CDR3 spells CASSHRGSTGELFF. The CDR3 DNA reads as TGTGCCAGCAGCCATCGAGGCAGCACCGGGGAGCTGTTTTTT.